These 13 T cell receptor beta chains share one sample of origin, sequenced in a study of blood T cells in healthy people across ages. A sample-barcoded 5' primer and a J-beta primer mix were used in a second PCR of roughly 6 to 11 cycles. One entry per CDR3 protein results from TCRdb running MiXCR on the 5' RACE reads. The table lists 550,000 to 650,000 distinct CDR3 sequences, less than 35% of them singletons, with less than 20% in the top ten. Specimen: blood. Receptors originate from a woman over 75 in good health.

This clonotype appeared many times. This chain connects TRBV6-5 to TRBJ1-2; TRBD1 might be the D (5 bases). The V end lost 1 base, the J end lost 8 bases, and 17 bases lay between the germline ends. CDR1 and CDR2 (germline): MNHEY, SVGAGI. This CDR3 is 15 amino acids long. The CDR3 region has the DNA TGTGCCAGCAGTTACTTTGCAGGGCTGGGAGAAGGCTACACCTTC. The encoded protein is CASSYFAGLGEGYTF.

The sample holds a few counts of this clonotype. The J gene is TRBJ1-2, the V gene TRBV6-6; weak D call: TRBD1 (5 bases). Germline CDR1 reads MNHNY; CDR2 reads SVGAGI (reference sequence). Trimming took off 0 bases at V and 6 bases at J, with 11 bases between the two ends. The CDR3 has 14 amino acids. The DNA of the CDR3 is TGTGCCAGCAGTTACTCGGACGGAGGGGATGGCTACACCTTC. It is translated as CASSYSDGGDGYTF.

As for this clonotype: This may be a read error, as it is one base from a much larger clone. V gene TRBV29-1 combines with J gene TRBJ1-1, with 9 bases that match TRBD1. The length of the CDR3 is 14 residues. CDR1 is SQVTM, CDR2 ANQGSEA, per germline. CDR3 coding DNA: TGCAGCACCCGGACAGGGGCTATGAACACTGGAGCTTTCTTT. This codes for CSTRTGAMNTGAFF.

This clonotype was seen a few times. This chain connects TRBV6-2 or TRBV6-3 to TRBJ1-1, with D unresolved. Germline V gives CDR1 MNHEY, CDR2 SVGEGT. The CDR3 consists of 12 residues. V was trimmed by 6 bases and J by 4 bases, leaving 9 bases between them. The CDR3 is CASSELGTEAFF. CDR3 in DNA: TGTGCCAGCAGCGAACTTGGCACTGAAGCTTTCTTT.

In regard to this clonotype: A junction boundary mismatches the germline segment, possibly from a read error. The rearrangement uses TRBV9 and TRBJ2-7, with D perhaps matching TRBD2 (6 bases). The CDR3 sequence is 15 residues long. Germline CDR1 reads SGDLS; CDR2 reads YYNGEE. This CDR3 reads CASSVEAGSGYGQYF. For the CDR3, the DNA is TGTGCCAGCAGCGTAGAGGCGGGGTCCGGGTACGGGCAGTACTTC.

About this clonotype: A much more abundant neighbour one base away suggests this may be a read error. The chain joins TRBV5-1 to TRBJ2-7; D is unresolved. The CDR3 consists of 14 residues. Trimming took off 3 bases at V and 0 bases at J, with 10 bases between the two ends. Germline CDR1 is SGHRS and CDR2 is YFSETQ. The CDR3 DNA sequence: TGCGCCAGCAGCTGGGAAAGGGTCTCCTACGAGCAGTACTTC. Translated, it gives CASSWERVSYEQYF.

The gene calls are TRBV5-1 and TRBJ1-4; D possibly corresponds to TRBD1 (6 bases). From germline, CDR1 is SGHRS and CDR2 YFSETQ. Trimming took 1 base from V and 1 from J, leaving 8 bases between them. This CDR3 has 15 amino acids. The CDR3 here is CASSLTGKTNEKLFF. The CDR3, as DNA: TGCGCCAGCAGCTTGACAGGGAAAACTAATGAAAAACTGTTTTTT.

This clonotype was observed a handful of times. A much larger clone differs from this one at a single base, so this may be a read error. The CDR3, as DNA: TGTGCCAGCAGCGAAAATGCCCCAAGCGGGGGGGAGACCCAGTACTTC. Translating it yields CASSENAPSGGETQYF. V is TRBV13 and J is TRBJ2-5; 9 positions agree with TRBD2. The germline V gene encodes CDR1 PRHDT and CDR2 FYEKMQ (reference sequence). The CDR3 runs to 16 residues. The V and J ends lost 5 bases and 5 bases, in that order; junction bases with no gene match: 12.

This clonotype came up once. This clone may be a read error of a much larger clone one base away. The CDR3 sequence is CASSVVLGYGYTF. CDR3 coding DNA: TGTGCCAGCAGTGTAGTACTCGGCTATGGCTACACCTTC. The V call is TRBV12-3 or TRBV12-4, the J call TRBJ1-2; D unclear. The CDR3 is 13 residues long. Trimming took off 5 bases at V and 4 bases at J, with 11 bases between the two ends.

This clonotype showed up just a few times. The chain uses TRBV4-2 and TRBJ2-2, with 14 bases fitting TRBD2. CDR3 length equals 18 residues. Trimming removed 4 bases from V and 0 bases from J; junction bases left unmatched: 4. Germline CDR1 is LGHNA and CDR2 is YNFKEQ. The CDR3 sequence: CASSLGLAGVSNTGELFF. The CDR3 region has the DNA TGTGCCAGCAGCCTGGGACTAGCGGGGGTTTCGAACACCGGGGAGCTGTTTTTT.

Ten or more counts support this clonotype. The chain employs TRBV6-1 and TRBJ2-6; TRBD1 aligns across 10 bases. V dropped 5 bases and J dropped 0; count of bases not matched to a gene: 10. Germline assignment: CDR1 MNHNS and CDR2 SASEGT. This CDR3 comprises 19 residues. The DNA for the CDR3 is TGTGCCAGCAGTAGACAGGGGGCGCTTGGTAGCTCTGGGGCCAACGTCCTGACTTTC. This sequence encodes CASSRQGALGSSGANVLTF.

The CDR3 nucleotides read TGCAGTGCTAGAGAGAGTGGGGTCTGGGAGAACACTGAAGCTTTCTTT. This codes for CSARESGVWENTEAFF. The V and J genes are TRBV20-1 and TRBJ1-1; D gene ambiguous. The CDR3 runs to 16 residues. V was trimmed by 0 bases and J by 1 base, leaving 15 bases between them. Germline-derived CDR1 and CDR2 are DFQATT and SNEGSKA (reference sequence).

This clonotype was seen at least ten times. The rearrangement joins TRBV5-1 to TRBJ2-5; D is uncertain. Germline CDR1 and CDR2: SGHRS and YFSETQ. The CDR3 covers 15 residues. V lost 4 bases and J 0 bases, leaving 13 bases between the germline ends. CDR3 sequence reads: CASSPGLAYQETQYF. The CDR3, as DNA: TGCGCCAGCAGCCCGGGTTTGGCGTACCAAGAGACCCAGTACTTC.